The TCR beta chain described here comes from a study of T cells in localized non-small cell lung cancer. Regarding the study as a whole: Adjacent lung had a median approximately 57 of the 100 largest tumor clones. Longer overall survival associated with higher blood T cell density; shorter survival with higher adjacent-lung clonality.

Some clones are missing from TCRdb's copy, which holds only in-frame ones; the method was immunoSEQ multiplex PCR. The sample lists 5,000 to 6,500 clones; around two fifths were seen once. The CDR3 is 15 residues long. Losses at the gene ends were 2 bases for V and 6 bases for J; bases not matched to a gene: 3. The germline gives CDR1 SGHNT, CDR2 YENEEA. As concerns this clone: What it binds is unknown.

This receptor was identified in a woman between 40 and 69 years old with stage II squamous cell lung carcinoma. This sequence joins TRBV11-3 and TRBJ2-7; 14 bases match TRBD2. This material consisted of lung tumor tissue, taken before any cancer treatment. Written as DNA, the CDR3 is TGTGCCAGCAGCTTACCTGGGACTAGCGGGAGCGAGCAGTACTTC. Translation gives CASSLPGTSGSEQYF.